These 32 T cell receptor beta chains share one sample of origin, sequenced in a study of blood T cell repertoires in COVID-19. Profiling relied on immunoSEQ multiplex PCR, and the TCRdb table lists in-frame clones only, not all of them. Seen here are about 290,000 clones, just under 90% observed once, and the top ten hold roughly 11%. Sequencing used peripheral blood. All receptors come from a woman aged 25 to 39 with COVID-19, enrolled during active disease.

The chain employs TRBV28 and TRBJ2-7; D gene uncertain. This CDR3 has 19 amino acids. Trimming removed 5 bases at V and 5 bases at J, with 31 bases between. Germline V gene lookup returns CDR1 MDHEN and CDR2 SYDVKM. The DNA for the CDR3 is TGTGCCAGCAGTCCACCGGTAGAACTCTCGGTTGCTACGGTCCACGAGCAGTACTTC. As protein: CASSPPVELSVATVHEQYF. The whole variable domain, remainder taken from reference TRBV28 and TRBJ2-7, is DVKVTQSSRYLVKRTGEKVFLECVQDMDHENMFWYRQDPGLGLRLIYFSYDVKMKEKGDIPEGYSVSREKKERFSLILESASTNQTSMYLCASSPPVELSVATVHEQYFGPGTRLTVT.

The CDR3 reads CASSYPGTDEAFF. In DNA, the CDR3 is TGTGCCAGCAGTTACCCCGGGACAGATGAAGCTTTCTTT. The chain carries TRBV6-5 and TRBJ1-1; 7 nucleotides match TRBD1. This CDR3 comprises 13 residues. Germline trimming cut 2 bases from V and 7 bases from J; bases unmatched to any gene: 4. Germline CDR1 MNHEY, CDR2 SVGAGI.

The CDR3: CASSGGTAGSGGYGYTF. DNA for the CDR3: TGTGCCAGCAGCGGAGGGACAGCCGGCTCTGGAGGCTATGGCTACACCTTC. V and J are TRBV7-9 and TRBJ1-2; 7 bases agree with TRBD1. Germline V gives CDR1 SEHNR, CDR2 FQNEAQ (reference sequence). This CDR3 has 17 amino acids. With V trimmed by 5 bases and J by 4 bases, 16 bases remained unmatched.

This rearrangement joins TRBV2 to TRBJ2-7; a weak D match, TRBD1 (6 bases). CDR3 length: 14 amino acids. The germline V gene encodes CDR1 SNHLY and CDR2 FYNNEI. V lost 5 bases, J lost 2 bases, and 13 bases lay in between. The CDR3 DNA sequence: TGTGCCAGCAGTAAGGGACAAAAACCCTACGAGCAGTACTTC. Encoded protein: CASSKGQKPYEQYF.

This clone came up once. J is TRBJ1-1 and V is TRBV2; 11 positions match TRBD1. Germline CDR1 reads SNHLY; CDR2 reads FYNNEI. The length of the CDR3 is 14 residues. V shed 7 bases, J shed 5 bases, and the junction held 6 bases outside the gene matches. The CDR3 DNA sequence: TGTGCCAGCAACATGGGACAGGGGGGAACTGAAGCTTTCTTT. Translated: CASNMGQGGTEAFF.

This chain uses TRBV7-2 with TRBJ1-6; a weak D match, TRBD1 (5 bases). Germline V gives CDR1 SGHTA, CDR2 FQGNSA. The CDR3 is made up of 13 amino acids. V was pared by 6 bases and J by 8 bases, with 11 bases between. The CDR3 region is CASRSGGYSPLHF. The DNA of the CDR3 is TGTGCCAGCAGAAGCGGGGGATATTCACCCCTCCACTTT. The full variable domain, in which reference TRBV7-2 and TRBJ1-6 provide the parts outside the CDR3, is GAGVSQSPSNKVTEKGKDVELRCDPISGHTALYWYRQSLGQGLEFLIYFQGNSAPDKSGLPSDRFSAERTGGSVSTLTIQRTQQEDSAVYLCASRSGGYSPLHFGNGTRLTVT.

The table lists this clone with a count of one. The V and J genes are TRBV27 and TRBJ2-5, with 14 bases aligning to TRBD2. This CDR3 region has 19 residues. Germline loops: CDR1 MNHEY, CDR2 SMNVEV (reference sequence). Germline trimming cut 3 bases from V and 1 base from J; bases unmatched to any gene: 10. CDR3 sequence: CASSLFPPGLAGGQETQYF. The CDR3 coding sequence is TGTGCCAGCAGTTTGTTCCCGCCCGGACTAGCGGGGGGCCAAGAGACCCAGTACTTC.

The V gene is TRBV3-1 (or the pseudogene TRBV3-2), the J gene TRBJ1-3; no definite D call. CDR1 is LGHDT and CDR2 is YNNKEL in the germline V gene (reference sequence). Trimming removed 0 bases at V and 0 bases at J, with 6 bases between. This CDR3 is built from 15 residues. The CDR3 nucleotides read TGTGCCAGCAGCCAAGATCACTTCTCTGGAAACACCATATATTTT. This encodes CASSQDHFSGNTIYF.

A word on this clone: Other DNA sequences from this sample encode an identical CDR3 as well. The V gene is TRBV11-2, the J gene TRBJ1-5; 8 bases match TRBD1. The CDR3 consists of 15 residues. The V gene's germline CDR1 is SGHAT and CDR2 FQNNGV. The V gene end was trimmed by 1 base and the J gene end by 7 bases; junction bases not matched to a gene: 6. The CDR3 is CASSLGDRGSQPQHF. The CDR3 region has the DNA TGTGCCAGCAGCTTAGGAGACAGGGGCTCCCAGCCCCAGCATTTT.

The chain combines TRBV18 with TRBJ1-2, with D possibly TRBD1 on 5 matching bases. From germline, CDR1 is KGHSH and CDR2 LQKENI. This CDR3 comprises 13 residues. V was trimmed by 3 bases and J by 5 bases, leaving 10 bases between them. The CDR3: CASSPQGRYGYTF. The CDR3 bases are TGTGCCAGCTCACCGCAGGGTCGGTATGGCTACACCTTC.

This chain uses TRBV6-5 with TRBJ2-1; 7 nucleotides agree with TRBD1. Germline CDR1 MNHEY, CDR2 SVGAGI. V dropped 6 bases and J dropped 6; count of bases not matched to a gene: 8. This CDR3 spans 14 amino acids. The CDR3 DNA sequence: TGTGCCAGCAGCGTAAACTCAGGGGGCAATGAGCAGTTCTTC. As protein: CASSVNSGGNEQFF.

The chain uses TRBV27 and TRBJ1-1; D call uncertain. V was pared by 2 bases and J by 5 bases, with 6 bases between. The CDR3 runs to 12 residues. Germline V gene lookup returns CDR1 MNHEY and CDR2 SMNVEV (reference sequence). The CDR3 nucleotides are TGTGCCAGCAGTTTACACGGTACTGAAGCTTTCTTT. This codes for CASSLHGTEAFF.

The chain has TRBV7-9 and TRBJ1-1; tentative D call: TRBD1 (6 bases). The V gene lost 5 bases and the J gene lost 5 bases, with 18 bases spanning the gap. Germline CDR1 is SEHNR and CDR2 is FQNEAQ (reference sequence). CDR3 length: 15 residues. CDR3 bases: TGTGCCAGCAGCCCTTATTTCAGGGGAGGGACTGAAGCTTTCTTT. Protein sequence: CASSPYFRGGTEAFF.

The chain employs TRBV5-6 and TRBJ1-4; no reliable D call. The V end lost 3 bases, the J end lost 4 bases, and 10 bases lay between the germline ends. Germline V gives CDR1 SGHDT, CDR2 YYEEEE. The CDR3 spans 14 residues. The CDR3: CASSYLRDNEKLFF. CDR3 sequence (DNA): TGTGCCAGCAGCTACCTCCGGGATAATGAAAAACTGTTTTTT.

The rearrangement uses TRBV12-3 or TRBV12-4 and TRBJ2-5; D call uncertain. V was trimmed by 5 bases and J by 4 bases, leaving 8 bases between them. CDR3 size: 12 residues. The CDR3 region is CASSQSRETQYF. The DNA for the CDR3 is TGTGCCAGCAGTCAGTCCAGAGAGACCCAGTACTTC.

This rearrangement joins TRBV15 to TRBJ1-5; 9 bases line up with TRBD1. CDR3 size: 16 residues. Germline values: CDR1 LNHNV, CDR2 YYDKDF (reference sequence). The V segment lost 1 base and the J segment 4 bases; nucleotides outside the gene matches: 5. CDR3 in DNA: TGTGCCACCAGCAGAGCGGGGACAGGGAGGAATCAGCCCCAGCATTTT. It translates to CATSRAGTGRNQPQHF.

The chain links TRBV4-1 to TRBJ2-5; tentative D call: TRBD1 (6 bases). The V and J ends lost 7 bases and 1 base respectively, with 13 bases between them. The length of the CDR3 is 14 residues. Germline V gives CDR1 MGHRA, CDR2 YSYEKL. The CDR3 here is CASTPDRSQETQYF. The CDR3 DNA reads TGCGCCAGCACACCGGACAGATCCCAAGAGACCCAGTACTTC.

CDR3 in DNA: TGTGCCAGCAGCACTATCGGGGACTTTCAAGAGACCCAGTACTTC. It is translated as CASSTIGDFQETQYF. The V gene is TRBV5-4, the J gene TRBJ2-5; D might be TRBD2 (6 bases). Germline V lookup: CDR1 SGHNT, CDR2 YYREEE (reference sequence). The V and J ends lost 4 bases and 2 bases respectively, with 15 bases between them. The CDR3 extends over 15 amino acids.

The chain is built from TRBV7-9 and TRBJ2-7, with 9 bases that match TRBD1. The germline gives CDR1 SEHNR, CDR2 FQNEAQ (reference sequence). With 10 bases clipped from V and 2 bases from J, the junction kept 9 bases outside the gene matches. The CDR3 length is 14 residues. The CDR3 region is CAIQQGQGPYEQYF. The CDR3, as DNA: TGTGCCATCCAACAGGGACAGGGTCCCTACGAGCAGTACTTC.

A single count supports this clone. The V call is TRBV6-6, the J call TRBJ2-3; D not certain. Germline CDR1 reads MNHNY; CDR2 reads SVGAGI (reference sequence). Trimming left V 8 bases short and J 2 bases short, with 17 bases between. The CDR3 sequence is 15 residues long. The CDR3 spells CASFSGTADTDTQYF. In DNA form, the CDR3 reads TGTGCCAGCTTCTCCGGCACAGCTGACACAGATACGCAGTATTTT.

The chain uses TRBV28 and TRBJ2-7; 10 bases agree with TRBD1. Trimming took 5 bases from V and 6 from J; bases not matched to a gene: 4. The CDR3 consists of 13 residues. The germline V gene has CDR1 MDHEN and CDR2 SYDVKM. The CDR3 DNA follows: TGTGCCAGCAGTCCTGGACAGGGGGGCGAGCAGTACTTC. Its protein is CASSPGQGGEQYF.

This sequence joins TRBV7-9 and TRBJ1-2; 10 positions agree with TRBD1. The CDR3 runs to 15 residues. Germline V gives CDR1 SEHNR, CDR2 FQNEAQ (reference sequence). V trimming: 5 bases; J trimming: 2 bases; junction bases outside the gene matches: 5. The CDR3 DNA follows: TGTGCCAGCAGCCACGGGACAGGGGACAACTATGGCTACACCTTC. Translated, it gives CASSHGTGDNYGYTF. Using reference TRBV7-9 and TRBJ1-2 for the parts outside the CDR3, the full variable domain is DTGVSQNPRHKITKRGQNVTFRCDPISEHNRLYWYRQTLGQGPEFLTYFQNEAQLEKSRLLSDRFSAERPKGSFSTLEIQRTEQGDSAMYLCASSHGTGDNYGYTFGSGTRLTVV.

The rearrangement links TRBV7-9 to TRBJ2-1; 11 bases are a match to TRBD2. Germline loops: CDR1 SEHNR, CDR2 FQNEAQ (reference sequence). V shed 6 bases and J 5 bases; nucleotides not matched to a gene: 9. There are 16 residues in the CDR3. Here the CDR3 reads CASSSTLAGGHNEQFF. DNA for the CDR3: TGTGCCAGCAGTTCAACTCTAGCGGGGGGCCACAATGAGCAGTTCTTC. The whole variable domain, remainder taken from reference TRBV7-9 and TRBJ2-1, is DTGVSQNPRHKITKRGQNVTFRCDPISEHNRLYWYRQTLGQGPEFLTYFQNEAQLEKSRLLSDRFSAERPKGSFSTLEIQRTEQGDSAMYLCASSSTLAGGHNEQFFGPGTRLTVL.

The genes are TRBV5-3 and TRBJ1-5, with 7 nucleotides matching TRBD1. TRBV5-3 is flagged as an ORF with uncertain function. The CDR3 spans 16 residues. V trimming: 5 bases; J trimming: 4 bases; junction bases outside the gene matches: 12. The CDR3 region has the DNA TGTGCCAGAAGAGCCAGGGGGAATTGGAGAAATCAGCCCCAGCATTTT. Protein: CARRARGNWRNQPQHF.

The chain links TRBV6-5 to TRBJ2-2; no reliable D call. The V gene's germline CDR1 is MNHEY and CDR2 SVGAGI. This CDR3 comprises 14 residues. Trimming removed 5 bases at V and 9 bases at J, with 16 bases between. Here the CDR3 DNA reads TGTGCCAGCAGTCCTAGGAGTGAGGTTAGGGAGCTGTTTTTT. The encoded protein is CASSPRSEVRELFF.

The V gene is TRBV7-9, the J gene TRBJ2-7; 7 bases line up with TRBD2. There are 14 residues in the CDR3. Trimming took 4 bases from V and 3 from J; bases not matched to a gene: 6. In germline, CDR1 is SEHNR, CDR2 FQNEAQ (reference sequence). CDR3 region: CASSSSGEIYEQYF. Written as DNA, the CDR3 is TGTGCCAGCAGCTCTAGCGGCGAGATCTACGAGCAGTACTTC.

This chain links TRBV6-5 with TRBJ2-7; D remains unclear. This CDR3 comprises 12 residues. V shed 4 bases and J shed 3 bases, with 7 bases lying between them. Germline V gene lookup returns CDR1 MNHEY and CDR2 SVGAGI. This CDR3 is CASSSPGYEQYF. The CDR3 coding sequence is TGTGCCAGCAGTTCCCCGGGCTACGAGCAGTACTTC.

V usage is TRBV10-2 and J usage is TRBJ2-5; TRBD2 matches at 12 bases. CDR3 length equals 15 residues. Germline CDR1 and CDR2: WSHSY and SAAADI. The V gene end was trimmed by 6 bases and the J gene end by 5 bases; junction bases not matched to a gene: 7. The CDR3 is CASRTLGLAGETQYF. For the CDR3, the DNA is TGCGCCAGCAGAACCCTCGGACTAGCGGGGGAGACCCAGTACTTC.

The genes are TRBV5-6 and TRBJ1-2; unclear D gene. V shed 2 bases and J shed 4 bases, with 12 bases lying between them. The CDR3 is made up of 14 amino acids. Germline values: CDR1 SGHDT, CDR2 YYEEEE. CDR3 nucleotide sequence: TGTGCCAGCAGCTTCCGAGGGTTCAGCTATGGCTACACCTTC. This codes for CASSFRGFSYGYTF. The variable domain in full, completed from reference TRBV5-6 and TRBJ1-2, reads DAGVTQSPTHLIKTRGQQVTLRCSPKSGHDTVSWYQQALGQGPQFIFQYYEEEERQRGNFPDRFSGHQFPNYSSELNVNALLLGDSALYLCASSFRGFSYGYTFGSGTRLTVV.

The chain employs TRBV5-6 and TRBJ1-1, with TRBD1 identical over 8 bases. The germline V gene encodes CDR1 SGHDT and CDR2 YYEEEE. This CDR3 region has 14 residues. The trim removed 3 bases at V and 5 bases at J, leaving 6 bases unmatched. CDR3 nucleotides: TGTGCCAGCAGCTATGGACAGGGTTGGACTGAAGCTTTCTTT. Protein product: CASSYGQGWTEAFF.

The CDR3 reads CASSIDSGTGGANEQFF. The CDR3 DNA follows: TGTGCCAGTAGTATAGATTCGGGGACAGGGGGCGCGAATGAGCAGTTCTTC. The chain links TRBV19 to TRBJ2-1, with 12 bases fitting TRBD1. The junction had 7 bases not matched to a gene; V was cut back by 0 bases and J by 7 bases. The germline CDR1 and CDR2 sequences are LNHDA and SQIVND (reference sequence). This CDR3 region has 17 residues.

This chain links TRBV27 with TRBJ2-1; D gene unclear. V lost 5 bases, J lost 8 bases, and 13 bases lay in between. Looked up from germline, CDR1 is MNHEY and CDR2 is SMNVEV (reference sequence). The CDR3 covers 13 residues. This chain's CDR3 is CASSPRSSYEQFF. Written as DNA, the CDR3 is TGTGCCAGCAGTCCCCGGTCGTCGTATGAGCAGTTCTTC.